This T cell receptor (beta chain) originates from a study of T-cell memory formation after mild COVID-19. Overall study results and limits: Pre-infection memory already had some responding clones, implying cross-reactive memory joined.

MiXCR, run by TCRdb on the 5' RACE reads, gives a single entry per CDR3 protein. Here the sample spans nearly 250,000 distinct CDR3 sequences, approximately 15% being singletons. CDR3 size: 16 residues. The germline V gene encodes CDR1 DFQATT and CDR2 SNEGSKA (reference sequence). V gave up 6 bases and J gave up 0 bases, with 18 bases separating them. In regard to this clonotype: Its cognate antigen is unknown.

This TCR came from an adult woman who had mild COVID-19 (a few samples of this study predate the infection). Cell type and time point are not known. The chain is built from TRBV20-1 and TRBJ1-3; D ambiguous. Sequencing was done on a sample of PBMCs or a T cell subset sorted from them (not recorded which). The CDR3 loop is CSARLRGRNSGNTIYF. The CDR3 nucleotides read TGCAGTGCCCGACTCCGGGGTCGGAACTCTGGAAACACCATATATTTT.